This T cell receptor beta chain was sequenced for a study of T cell responses to AZD1222 COVID-19 vaccine. This clone occurred a few times. Its specificity is not known. Combined were second doses at about 4 or about 12 weeks. Overall study results and limits: Researchers took repertoire samples only after the peak T cell response had come. When two AZD1222 doses had been given, Spike-specific TCR breadth and depth rose. Baseline testing showed seropositivity in only a handful of AZD1222 recipients.

The germline gives CDR1 SNHLY, CDR2 FYNNEI. J lost 5 bases, V lost 6 bases, and 6 bases had no gene match. The CDR3 is 13 residues long. The table came from immunoSEQ multiplex PCR; TCRdb's copy has only in-frame clones and leaves some out. The table records 180,000 or so clones, nearly 95% of them present only once. The receptor's source is an adult who received the AZD1222 COVID-19 vaccine. Here the sequenced sample was peripheral blood, taken 28 days after the second AZD1222 dose. J is TRBJ1-2 and V is TRBV2, with 7 bases aligning to TRBD1. CDR3 DNA: TGTGCCAGCAGCCGGGACAGCGCGTATGGCTACACCTTC. As protein: CASSRDSAYGYTF.